The sequence of this T cell receptor beta chain was determined in a study of blood T cell repertoires in COVID-19. Study details: The United States, Italy and Spain provided the acute and convalescent COVID-19 samples.

Profiling relied on immunoSEQ multiplex PCR, and the TCRdb table lists in-frame clones only, not all of them. The table shows 200,000 to 300,000 clones, with 82% occurring only once. Points on this clone: A junction end diverges from the germline sequence, so it may reflect a read error.

Sequenced sample: peripheral blood. The clonotype comes from a woman in her late teens or twenties with acute or convalescent COVID-19.

CDR3: CASSPLGAYTGELFF. The CDR3 DNA sequence: TGTGCTAGCAGCCCGCTGGGAGCTTACACCGGGGAGCTGTTTTTT. This rearrangement joins TRBV7-7 to TRBJ2-2; perhaps TRBD2 as D (5 bases). CDR1 is SSHAT and CDR2 is FNYEAQ in the germline V gene (reference sequence). The CDR3 runs 15 residues.